This record covers a single T cell receptor beta chain. Its antigen is currently not known. Base qualities are not recorded, but no much larger clone differs from it by a single base. The library was obtained by the immunoSEQ multiplex PCR assay. RNA was extracted from all samples and reverse transcribed into cDNA, which served as template for TCR sequencing. SuperScript III was used to make first-strand cDNA, primed with a 2:1 mix of oligo-dT and random hexamers. A synthetic immune receptor repertoire was used to gauge amplification bias, and whatever bias remained was removed computationally. Per the authors' processing: Raw reads were preprocessed to remove errors, and CDR3 was defined according to IMGT conventions as the region from the conserved cysteine to phenylalanine. Clonality was computed by normalizing Shannon entropy by log2 of the number of productive unique TCRs and subtracting the result from 1. CD4 or CD8 identity of scalp clones was inferred by cross-referencing scalp TCRbeta sequences with sorted blood CD4 and CD8 repertoires. TCRdb retrieved this table from immuneACCESS and kept in-frame rearrangements only. Not all clones are present; in checked studies, unresolved V genes account for under half, and no reason is known for the remainder. The D gene and trimming were derived from the DNA, and the V and J assignments and clone size from that table. Counted in this sample were about 200,000 clones; 58% of them appeared once. The ten top clones hold approximately 5.1% of the sample.

The data derive from a study of CD8+ T cells in alopecia areata (dated by TCRdb to the late 2010s). Some background on the complete study: The treated patients took part in an open-label pilot trial in which moderate-to-severe alopecia areata was treated with oral tofacitinib at 5 to 10 mg twice daily. Human TCRbeta sequencing covered scalp tissue and sorted CD4+ and CD8+ peripheral blood T cells from patchy and totalis/universalis alopecia areata patients and healthy controls. Patients on tofacitinib were biopsied at baseline and after 4 and 24 weeks of treatment, and several of the patients also had a later scalp biopsy. In both human patients and the C3H/HeJ mouse model, the study applied high-throughput TCRbeta sequencing to look at T cell clonal expansion in alopecia areata. In treated patients, disease severity was measured using the SALT score, which gives the percentage of scalp surface area affected. Clonality in the scalp was compared among normal scalp (n=4), patchy alopecia areata scalp (n=8), and alopecia totalis/universalis scalp (n=8). TCRbeta CDR3 regions were amplified by immunoSEQ multiplex PCR with 35 Vbeta forward and 13 Jbeta reverse primers. The RNA source kit depended on sample type: the PAXgene miRNA kit for fixed scalp, the miRNeasy kit for PBMCs, and the RNeasy kit for mouse skin. Patients stayed on tofacitinib for 6 to 18 months and then had 6 months of follow-up off drug so that delayed response and recurrence could be assessed.

Per the publication, the time point label means: about 5 months on oral tofacitinib. The treatment or condition label of this sample denotes: oral pan-JAK inhibitor, 5-10 mg twice daily. Peripheral blood and lesional scalp punch biopsies were obtained from patients with alopecia areata. After PBMCs were isolated by density centrifugation and stained for CD3, CD4 and CD8, a FACSAria was used to sort CD4+ and CD8+ T cells. From its cysteine to its phenylalanine, the CDR3 spans 15 amino acids. Only the CDR3 DNA stays, 45 bases, in frame from base 1. The germline V gene encodes CDR1 MGHRA and CDR2 YSYEKL. V is pared back by 4 bases and J by 8 bases, with 17 bases lying between the germline termini. Findings and caveats that apply to the study as a whole: Scalp TCR repertoire analysis is complicated because resident alphabeta T cells in normal human skin are also sequenced, whereas mouse skin is dominated by gammadelta T cells. Tofacitinib significantly decreased scalp clonality and the number of expanded CD8+ clones among the top 100 scalp clones. The treated cohort was small, with a single nonresponder, so links between baseline CD8+ expansion and response need larger studies. Lesional scalp, especially in alopecia totalis/universalis, showed higher clonality and more expanded CD8+ clones than normal scalp, suggesting antigenic drive. Shared TCR sequences between patients were less evident than in mice, which may be partly attributable to HLA diversity in the patient population. During tofacitinib treatment, many expanded lesional clones remained in scalp and blood, and this persistence may partly explain relapse after treatment is stopped.

This chain joins TRBV4-1 to TRBJ1-4; too little of a D gene remains to name it. The sequenced sample was CD4+ T cells sorted from blood, obtained at week 24, from a patient treated with tofacitinib. This sequence originates from a human donor with alopecia areata. The CDR3 reads CASSRSRSTFEKLFF. The DNA sequence reads TGCGCCAGCAGCCGATCGAGGAGTACGTTCGAAAAACTGTTTTTT.